This passage covers 27 T cell receptor beta chains from one sample sequenced in a study of tumor-infiltrating lymphocytes in primary liver carcinoma. DNA and RNA were both co-extracted from approximately 22-30 mg of bulk tissue that had not been sorted. A primer matching the constant region was used to make TCR beta cDNA from approximately 0.55 ug of total RNA. Investigators got TCR beta libraries out of three nested multiplex PCR rounds, done with slightly modified ARM-PCR. Forward primers for TRBV1-TRBV30 and a C-beta reverse primer served the first two PCR rounds, at about 10 cycles each. From the multiplex PCR reads, TCRdb called clonotypes with MiXCR, one entry per CDR3 protein. The repertoire holds fewer than 85,000 distinct CDR3 sequences, with around 66% as singletons. Material: tumor-adjacent normal liver tissue. These receptor sequences come from a man aged 35 to 55 with primary liver carcinoma and hepatitis B virus infection.

This clonotype was detected many times. V is TRBV12-3 or TRBV12-4 and J is TRBJ2-4; 9 nucleotides line up with TRBD1. This CDR3 region has 17 residues. V trimming: 6 bases; J trimming: 6 bases; junction bases outside the gene matches: 15. The CDR3, as DNA: TGTGCCAGCAGCTTTTTTGGCCCGGGACAGGGTACAAACATTCAGTACTTC. Translating it yields CASSFFGPGQGTNIQYF.

V and J are TRBV29-1 and TRBJ2-3, with 10 nucleotides matching TRBD1. V was clipped by 7 bases and J by 3 bases; unmatched bases: 10. The CDR3 sequence is 15 residues long. Germline CDR1 reads SQVTM; CDR2 reads ANQGSEA. The CDR3 reads CSAEYRDRGTDTQYF. CDR3 DNA sequence: TGCAGCGCCGAATACCGGGACAGGGGTACAGATACGCAGTATTTT.

The genes are TRBV29-1 and TRBJ1-1; a possible D gene is TRBD1 (5 bases). The CDR3 totals 13 residues. From germline, CDR1 is SQVTM and CDR2 ANQGSEA. This CDR3 is CTVRGWGSTEAFF. CDR3 nucleotides: TGCACCGTAAGAGGGTGGGGCTCCACTGAAGCTTTCTTT.

On this clonotype itself: One junction end does not reproduce the germline sequence, and a read error may be involved. The rearrangement joins TRBV7-9 to TRBJ2-1; 9 positions agree with TRBD1. Germline assignment: CDR1 SEHNR and CDR2 FQNEAQ (reference sequence). There are 15 residues in the CDR3. The CDR3 nucleotides read TGTGCCAGGAGCTCCTGGCCCACAGGGGGCAAAGAGCAGTTATTC. Its translation: CARSSWPTGGKEQLF.

Details on this clonotype: Germline and junction disagree at one end, which may indicate a read error. The rearrangement uses TRBV29-1 and TRBJ2-1; D is ambiguous. The CDR3 is 12 amino acids. Germline assignment: CDR1 SQVTM and CDR2 ANQGSEA. CDR3 DNA: TGCAGCGTCCCCCACCGGGTTAATGAGCAGCTCTTC. Its translation: CSVPHRVNEQLF.

Details on this clonotype: An end of the junction differs from the germline gene, which may be a read error. The chain is built from TRBV12-3 or TRBV12-4 and TRBJ2-7, with TRBD2 as a possible D gene (5 bases). The CDR3 length is 15 residues. This chain's CDR3 is CASSLAGPINYEQYF. In DNA form, the CDR3 reads TGTGCCAGCAGTCTAGCAGGACCCATCAATTACGAGCAGTACTTC.

With respect to this clonotype: At one of its ends the junction is not consistent with the germline gene, which may arise from a read error. The V gene is TRBV10-2, the J gene TRBJ1-2, with TRBD1 as a possible D gene (5 bases). The germline CDR1 and CDR2 sequences are WSHSY and SAAADI. This CDR3 is built from 21 residues. CDR3 nucleotide sequence: TGTGCCAGCAGTGAGGGCTTAGTGACGGGGGGTAGCCGAAGATTGTGTTATGGCTACACCTTC. It translates to CASSEGLVTGGSRRLCYGYTF.

Regarding this clonotype: A read error may account for a junction end that differs from germline. The chain joins TRBV28 to TRBJ2-5; 7 bases fit TRBD1. Per the germline V gene, CDR1 is MDHEN and CDR2 is SYDVKM. CDR3 size: 18 residues. The CDR3 sequence: CASSPGPGRDSLGETQYF. For the CDR3, the DNA is TGTGCCAGCAGTCCCGGACCGGGAAGGGACAGCCTGGGGGAGACCCAGTATTTC.

V and J are TRBV11-2 and TRBJ2-5, with 8 bases identical to TRBD2. The V gene end was trimmed by 8 bases and the J gene end by 3 bases; junction bases not matched to a gene: 11. Germline V gene data show CDR1 as SGHAT and CDR2 as FQNNGV. This CDR3 is built from 15 residues. The CDR3 nucleotides read TGTGCCAGCCAAACTCCTGGCGGGGGGAAAGAGACCCAGTACTTC. Translating it yields CASQTPGGGKETQYF.

Comments on this clonotype: A clone one base away is much larger, so this may be a read error. The V and J genes are TRBV11-2 and TRBJ1-5; D unresolved. Germline V CDR1 and CDR2: SGHAT, FQNNGV. CDR3 size: 14 residues. V lost 3 bases to trimming and J lost 3 bases, with 9 bases between them. The CDR3 sequence is CASSLFGYNQPQHF. CDR3 nucleotides: TGTGCCAGCAGCTTGTTCGGGTACAATCAGCCCCAGCATTTT.

Remarks on this clonotype: A much larger clone is a single base away; this may be a read error. The chain is built from TRBV28 and TRBJ1-2; D remains unclear. Trimming took off 7 bases at V and 0 bases at J, with 15 bases between the two ends. CDR3 length equals 15 residues. Per germline, CDR1 MDHEN and CDR2 SYDVKM. CDR3 residues: CASTLRTVANYGYTF. The CDR3 region has the DNA TGTGCCAGCACCTTACGGACGGTGGCTAACTATGGCTACACCTTC.

V usage is TRBV7-8 and J usage is TRBJ2-7; either TRBD1 or TRBD2 may supply D (6 bases each). The CDR3 has 12 residues. The V end was cut by 9 bases, the J end by 10 bases, with 19 bases between. Germline lookup yields CDR1 SGHVS and CDR2 FQNEAQ. CDR3 DNA: TGTGCCAGTAGCGAAGGAGGGACATTCCAGTACTTC. Translating it yields CASSEGGTFQYF.

The genes are TRBV6-1 and TRBJ2-5; 10 bases are shared with TRBD1. The CDR3 spans 13 residues. The ends lost 9 bases at V and 5 bases at J; junction bases unmatched: 6. The germline gives CDR1 MNHNS, CDR2 SASEGT. The CDR3 nucleotides read TGTGCCAGGTGCGACAGGGGGCGTGAGACCCAGTACTTC. This translates into CARCDRGRETQYF.

This rearrangement joins TRBV9 to TRBJ2-6, with D maybe TRBD2 (6 bases). CDR3 length equals 20 residues. V gave up 3 bases and J gave up 1 base, with 23 bases separating them. CDR1 and CDR2 (germline): SGDLS, YYNGEE. CDR3 loop: CASSGPKPGVIRSGANVLTF. Here the CDR3 DNA reads TGTGCCAGCAGCGGACCTAAACCGGGAGTGATTAGGTCTGGGGCCAACGTCCTGACTTTC.

The genes are TRBV20-1 and TRBJ2-7; TRBD1 is a possible D gene (5 bases). Germline V gene sequence: CDR1 DFQATT, CDR2 SNEGSKA (reference sequence). Trimming pared 4 bases from V and 3 bases from J, leaving 16 bases between. This CDR3 comprises 14 residues. CDR3 in DNA: TGCAGTGCTAACCAAGGGGTGGGATACTACGAGCAGTACTTC. Residues: CSANQGVGYYEQYF.

This clonotype was picked up a small number of times. The CDR3 is CASSQSGGANTEAFF. The CDR3 bases are TGCGCCAGCAGCCAATCTGGGGGGGCGAACACTGAAGCTTTCTTT. This chain joins TRBV4-1 and TRBJ1-1; perhaps TRBD1 as D (6 bases). V was cut by 2 bases and J by 1 base, with 11 bases left in between. Germline V gene sequence: CDR1 MGHRA, CDR2 YSYEKL. CDR3 size: 15 residues.

Points on this clonotype: This clone may be a read error of a much larger clone one base away. The CDR3 region has the DNA TGTGCCAGCGTGGACAGCCGAATACAAGAGACCCAGTACTTC. It specifies CASVDSRIQETQYF. This chain uses TRBV7-9 with TRBJ2-5, with D perhaps matching TRBD1 (6 bases). CDR3 length equals 14 residues. CDR1 is SEHNR, CDR2 FQNEAQ, per germline (reference sequence). Deletions cut 8 bases from V and 2 bases from J, with 15 bases between.

This rearrangement joins TRBV4-2 to TRBJ2-7; possibly TRBD2 for D (6 bases). The CDR3 runs to 14 residues. From germline, CDR1 is LGHNA and CDR2 YNFKEQ. Written as DNA, the CDR3 is TGTGTCAGTTGCCCAGAGGGAGGAGCCTACGAGCAGTACTTC. Translated, it gives CVSCPEGGAYEQYF.

In this sample, this clonotype turned up a few times. This chain joins TRBV29-1 and TRBJ2-4, with D tentatively TRBD1 (5 bases). The germline V gene encodes CDR1 SQVTM and CDR2 ANQGSEA. The V gene lost 2 bases and the J gene lost 6 bases, with 5 bases spanning the gap. CDR3 length equals 11 residues. The CDR3 DNA reads as TGCAGCGTTGAACAGGGAAACATTCAGTACTTC. It specifies CSVEQGNIQYF.

The rearrangement links TRBV29-1 to TRBJ2-3; D remains ambiguous. CDR3 length equals 14 residues. Germline V gene lookup returns CDR1 SQVTM and CDR2 ANQGSEA. The V end lost 8 bases, the J end lost 7 bases, and 22 bases lay between the germline ends. CDR3 sequence: CSLSRTAQRNTQYF. The DNA of the CDR3 is TGCAGCCTTTCCAGGACGGCCCAAAGAAATACGCAGTATTTT.

CDR3 in amino acids: CASSLGIGGFGYTF. The CDR3 region has the DNA TGTGCCAGCAGCTTGGGGATAGGGGGATTTGGCTACACCTTC. The chain links TRBV11-2 to TRBJ1-2, with a tentative D call TRBD1 (6 bases). Germline V lookup: CDR1 SGHAT, CDR2 FQNNGV. This CDR3 is 14 amino acids long. Trimming stripped 3 bases from V and 7 bases from J, with 15 bases between.

This clonotype showed up just once. With a much larger clone just one base away, this may be a read error. This chain links TRBV28 with TRBJ1-6, with D possibly matching TRBD1 (5 bases). Germline lookup yields CDR1 MDHEN and CDR2 SYDVKM. With 0 bases removed from V and 7 bases from J, the gap between germline ends came to 7 bases. The CDR3 covers 14 residues. DNA of the CDR3: TGTGCCAGCAGTTTATGGGACAAAAATTCACCCCTCCACTTT. This gives the protein CASSLWDKNSPLHF.

The V call is TRBV4-1, the J call TRBJ2-5; TRBD2 matches at 11 bases. Trimming took 2 bases from V and 4 from J; bases not matched to a gene: 6. The CDR3 loop spans 16 amino acids. Looked up from germline, CDR1 is MGHRA and CDR2 is YSYEKL. The CDR3 DNA reads as TGCGCCAGCAGCCAAAATCCAGGACTAGCGGGAGAGACCCAGTACTTC. Translation: CASSQNPGLAGETQYF.

As for this clonotype: The conserved phenylalanine or tryptophan normally closing the CDR3 is absent here, so this likely arose from a read error. J is TRBJ2-7 and V is TRBV10-3; D gene unclear. This CDR3 has 14 residues. V lost 2 bases, J lost 7 bases, and 15 bases lay in between. CDR1 is ENHRY, CDR2 SYGVKD, per germline. In nucleotides, the CDR3 is TGTGCCATCAGTGAGGGGAATCTTAAGGATGAGCAGTACATA. Protein sequence: CAISEGNLKDEQYI.

Concerning this clonotype: The junction departs from the called germline gene at one end, perhaps through a read error. The rearrangement uses TRBV5-5 and TRBJ2-2; tentative D call: TRBD1 (6 bases). The CDR3 loop spans 16 amino acids. Germline V lookup: CDR1 SGHKS, CDR2 YYEKEE (reference sequence). The DNA for the CDR3 is TGTGCCAGCAGCTGGCGTGGGGGCGGACGGTCCGGGGAGCTGTTATTT. Protein product: CASSWRGGGRSGELLF.

In regard to this clonotype: The conserved phenylalanine or tryptophan is not found at the CDR3 terminus, so this likely reflects a read error. This sequence joins TRBV10-3 and TRBJ2-3, with TRBD2 identical over 7 bases. The V and J ends lost 6 bases and 0 bases, in that order; junction bases with no gene match: 9. From germline, CDR1 is ENHRY and CDR2 SYGVKD. This CDR3 is 16 amino acids long. The CDR3 DNA sequence: TGTGCCATCAGGCACACGAGCGGGGTTAGCACAGATACGCAGTATTCT. This encodes CAIRHTSGVSTDTQYS.

Comment on this clonotype: A junction boundary mismatches the germline segment, possibly from a read error. The genes are TRBV6-2 or TRBV6-3 and TRBJ2-7; D unresolved. The CDR3 sequence is 12 residues long. The germline CDR1 and CDR2 sequences are MNHEY and SVGEGT. In DNA form, the CDR3 reads TGTGCCAGCAGTTACGTCGAAGGCGAGCAGTATTTC. Its translation is CASSYVEGEQYF.